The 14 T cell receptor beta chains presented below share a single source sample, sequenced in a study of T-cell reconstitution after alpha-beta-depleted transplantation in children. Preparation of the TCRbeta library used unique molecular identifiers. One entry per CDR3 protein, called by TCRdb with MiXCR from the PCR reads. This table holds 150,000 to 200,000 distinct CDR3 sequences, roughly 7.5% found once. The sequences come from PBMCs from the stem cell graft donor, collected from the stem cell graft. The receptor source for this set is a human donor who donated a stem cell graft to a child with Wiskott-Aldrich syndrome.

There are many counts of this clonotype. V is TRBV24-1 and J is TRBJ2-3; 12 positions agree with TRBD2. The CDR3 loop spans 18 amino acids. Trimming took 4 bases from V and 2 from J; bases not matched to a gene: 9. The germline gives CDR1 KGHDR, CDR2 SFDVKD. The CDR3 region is CATSDPSTSGRPTDTQYF. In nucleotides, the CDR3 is TGTGCCACCAGTGACCCCTCGACTAGCGGGAGACCCACAGATACGCAGTATTTT.

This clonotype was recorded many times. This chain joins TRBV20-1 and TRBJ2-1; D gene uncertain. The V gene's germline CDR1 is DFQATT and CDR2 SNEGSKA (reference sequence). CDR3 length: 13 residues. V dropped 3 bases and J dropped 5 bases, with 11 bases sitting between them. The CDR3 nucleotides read TGCAGTGCTAGTGAATATGGGGACAATGAGCAGTTCTTC. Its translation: CSASEYGDNEQFF.

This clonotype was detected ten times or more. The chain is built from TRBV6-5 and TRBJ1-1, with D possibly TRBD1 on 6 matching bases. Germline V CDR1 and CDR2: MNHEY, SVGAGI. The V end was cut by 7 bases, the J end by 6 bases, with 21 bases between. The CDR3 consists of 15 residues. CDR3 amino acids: CASTERGQRGSEAFF. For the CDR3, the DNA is TGTGCCAGCACCGAAAGGGGACAACGGGGTTCTGAAGCTTTCTTT.

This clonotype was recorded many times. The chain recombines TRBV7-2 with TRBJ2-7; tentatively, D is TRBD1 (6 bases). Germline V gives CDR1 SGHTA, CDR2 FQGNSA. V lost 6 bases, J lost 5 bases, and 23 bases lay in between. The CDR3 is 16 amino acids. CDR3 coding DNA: TGTGCCAGCAGTCCAACCCATTCCGGGACAATCGACGAGCAGTACTTC. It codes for CASSPTHSGTIDEQYF.

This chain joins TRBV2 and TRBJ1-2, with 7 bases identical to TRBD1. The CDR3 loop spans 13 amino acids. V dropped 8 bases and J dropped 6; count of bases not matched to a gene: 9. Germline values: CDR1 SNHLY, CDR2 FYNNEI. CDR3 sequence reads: CASVVTGFNGYTF. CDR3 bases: TGTGCCAGCGTCGTGACAGGGTTTAATGGCTACACCTTC.

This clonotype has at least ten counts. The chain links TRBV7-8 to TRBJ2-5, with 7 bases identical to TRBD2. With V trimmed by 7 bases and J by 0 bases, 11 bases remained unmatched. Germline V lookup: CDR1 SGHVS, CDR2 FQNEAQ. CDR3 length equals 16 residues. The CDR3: CASTHTPGTNQETQYF. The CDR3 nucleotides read TGTGCCAGCACCCACACCCCCGGGACTAACCAAGAGACCCAGTACTTC.

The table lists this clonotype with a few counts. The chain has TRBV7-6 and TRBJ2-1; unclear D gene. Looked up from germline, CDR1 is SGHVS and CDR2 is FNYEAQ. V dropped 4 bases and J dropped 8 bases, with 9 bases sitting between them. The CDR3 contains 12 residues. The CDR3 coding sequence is TGTGCCAGCAGCTCCTCTGGGGATGAGCAGTTCTTC. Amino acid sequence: CASSSSGDEQFF.

CDR3 nucleotide sequence: TGTGCCAGCAGTTCCAGGGTTTACGAGCAGTACTTC. Translating gives CASSSRVYEQYF. The chain is built from TRBV12-3 or TRBV12-4 and TRBJ2-7; D might be TRBD1 (5 bases). This CDR3 contains 12 residues. Trimming took off 4 bases at V and 4 bases at J, with 8 bases between the two ends.

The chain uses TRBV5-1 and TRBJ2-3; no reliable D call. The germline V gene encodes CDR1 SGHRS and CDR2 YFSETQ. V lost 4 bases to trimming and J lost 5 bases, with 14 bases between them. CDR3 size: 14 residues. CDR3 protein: CASSGAKGLDTQYF. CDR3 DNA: TGCGCCAGCAGCGGCGCTAAGGGTTTAGATACGCAGTATTTT.

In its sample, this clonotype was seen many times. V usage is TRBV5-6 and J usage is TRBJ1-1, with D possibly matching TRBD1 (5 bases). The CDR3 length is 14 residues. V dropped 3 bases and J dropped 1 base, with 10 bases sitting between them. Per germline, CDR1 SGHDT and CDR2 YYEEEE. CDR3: CASSYPQGNTEAFF. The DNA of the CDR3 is TGTGCCAGCAGCTACCCGCAGGGGAACACTGAAGCTTTCTTT.

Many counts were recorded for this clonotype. The CDR3 nucleotides are TGCAGCGGTACCGGGACAGTAAGCTCCTACAATGAGCAGTTCTTC. Translated: CSGTGTVSSYNEQFF. The V and J genes are TRBV29-1 and TRBJ2-1, with TRBD1 matching over 7 bases. This CDR3 is built from 15 residues. CDR1 SQVTM and CDR2 ANQGSEA come from the germline V gene. V shed 7 bases, J shed 0 bases, and the junction held 9 bases outside the gene matches.

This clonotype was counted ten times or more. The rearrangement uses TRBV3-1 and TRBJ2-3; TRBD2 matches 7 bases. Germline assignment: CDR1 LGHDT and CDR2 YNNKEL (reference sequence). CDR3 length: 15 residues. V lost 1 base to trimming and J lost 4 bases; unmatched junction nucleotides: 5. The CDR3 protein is CASSQGEGRSDTQYF. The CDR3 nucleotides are TGTGCCAGCAGCCAAGGGGAGGGGCGCTCAGATACGCAGTATTTT.

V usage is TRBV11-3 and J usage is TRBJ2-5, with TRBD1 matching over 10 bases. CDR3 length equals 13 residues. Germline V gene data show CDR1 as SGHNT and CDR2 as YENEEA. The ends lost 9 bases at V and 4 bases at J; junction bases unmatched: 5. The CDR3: CASGQGDLETQYF. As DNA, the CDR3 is TGTGCCAGTGGACAGGGGGACTTAGAGACCCAGTACTTC.

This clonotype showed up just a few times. The CDR3 bases are TGTGCCAGCAGCCAAGCCCCCGAACCGGGACAGCAAGAGCAGTACTTC. Protein sequence: CASSQAPEPGQQEQYF. V gene TRBV4-2 combines with J gene TRBJ2-7, with TRBD1 matching 7 bases. In germline, CDR1 is LGHNA, CDR2 YNFKEQ. CDR3 size: 16 residues. The trim removed 1 base at V and 7 bases at J, leaving 13 bases unmatched.